This T cell receptor (beta chain) was identified in a study of T cells in Graves' hyperthyroidism and ophthalmopathy. Overall study results and limits: In the blood, most expanded thyroid clonotypes above 0.001 appeared as well. Separation of ophthalmopathy from stable hyperthyroidism was achieved by a 13 V-J model.

To note about this clonotype: Its cognate antigen is unknown.

In making diagnoses, clinical symptoms, serum thyroxine and TRAb, thyroid ultrasound and orbital computed tomography were all used. Germline assignment: CDR1 DFQATT and CDR2 SNEGSKA (reference sequence). The CDR3 is 12 residues long. V lost 7 bases to trimming and J lost 4 bases, with 10 bases between them. The investigators amplified TCR beta CDR3 regions from RNA transcripts. Researchers ran a first-round RT-PCR on the TCR CDR3 using the HTBI primer set. One entry per CDR3 protein results from TCRdb running MiXCR on the multiplex PCR reads. The sample holds 480,000 or so distinct CDR3 sequences; 40% to 50% are singletons and the top ten take about two fifths.

J is TRBJ1-4 and V is TRBV20-1, with D tentatively TRBD1 (5 bases). The TCR originated in an adult woman with Graves' disease, either hyperthyroidism or ophthalmopathy (not recorded which). The source material was peripheral blood or thyroid tissue (not recorded which). CDR3 amino acids: CSGTGGNEKLFF. The CDR3 DNA reads TGCAGTGGAACCGGGGGTAATGAAAAACTGTTTTTT.